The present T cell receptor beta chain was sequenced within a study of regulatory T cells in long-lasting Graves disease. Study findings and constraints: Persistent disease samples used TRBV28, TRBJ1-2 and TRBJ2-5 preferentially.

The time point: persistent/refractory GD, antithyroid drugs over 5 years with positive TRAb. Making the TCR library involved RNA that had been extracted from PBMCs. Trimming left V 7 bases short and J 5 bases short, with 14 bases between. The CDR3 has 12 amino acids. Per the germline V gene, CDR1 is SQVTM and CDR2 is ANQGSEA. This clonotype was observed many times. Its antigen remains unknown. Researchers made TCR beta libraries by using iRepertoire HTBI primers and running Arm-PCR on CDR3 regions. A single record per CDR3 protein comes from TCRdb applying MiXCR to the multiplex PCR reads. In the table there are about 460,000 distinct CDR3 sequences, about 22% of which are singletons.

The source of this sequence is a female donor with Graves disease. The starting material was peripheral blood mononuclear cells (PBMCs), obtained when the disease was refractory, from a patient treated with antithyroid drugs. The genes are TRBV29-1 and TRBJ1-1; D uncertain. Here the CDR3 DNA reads TGCAGCGCTCTGACGGATGGGACTGAAGCTTTCTTT. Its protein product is CSALTDGTEAFF.